This T cell receptor (beta chain) was identified in a study of cytomegalovirus exposure and HLA in healthy donors. Use of 60 Vbeta and 13 Jbeta primers characterized the PCR. The method was immunoSEQ multiplex PCR; TCRdb's version includes in-frame clones alone and lacks a portion of them. In the table there are roughly 250,000 clones, roughly 80% of which are singletons. Findings and limits, study-wide: Segments of the TCR beta V type were, in most cases, productive about 87% or about 30% of the time in an earlier analysis. CMV serostatus was the only immune exposure information that was available. In a later analysis, parvovirus B19, influenza, CMV and Epstein-Barr virus appeared linked to several top co-occurrence clusters. Most of the CMV-associated TCR beta chains (in a later analysis) appeared to be HLA-restricted.

Germline V gene data show CDR1 as LGHNT and CDR2 as FRNRAP. Germline trimming cut 5 bases from V and 4 bases from J; bases unmatched to any gene: 8. The length of the CDR3 is 16 residues. Turning to this clone: Its antigen is unknown.

This receptor was identified in a girl aged 2 to 10 in good health and CMV-seronegative. J is TRBJ1-6 and V is TRBV12-5, with TRBD1 matching 7 bases. The specimen was PBMCs. CDR3 protein: CASGQLTGPYNSPLHF. CDR3 DNA: TGTGCTAGTGGTCAATTGACAGGGCCGTATAATTCACCCCTCCACTTT.